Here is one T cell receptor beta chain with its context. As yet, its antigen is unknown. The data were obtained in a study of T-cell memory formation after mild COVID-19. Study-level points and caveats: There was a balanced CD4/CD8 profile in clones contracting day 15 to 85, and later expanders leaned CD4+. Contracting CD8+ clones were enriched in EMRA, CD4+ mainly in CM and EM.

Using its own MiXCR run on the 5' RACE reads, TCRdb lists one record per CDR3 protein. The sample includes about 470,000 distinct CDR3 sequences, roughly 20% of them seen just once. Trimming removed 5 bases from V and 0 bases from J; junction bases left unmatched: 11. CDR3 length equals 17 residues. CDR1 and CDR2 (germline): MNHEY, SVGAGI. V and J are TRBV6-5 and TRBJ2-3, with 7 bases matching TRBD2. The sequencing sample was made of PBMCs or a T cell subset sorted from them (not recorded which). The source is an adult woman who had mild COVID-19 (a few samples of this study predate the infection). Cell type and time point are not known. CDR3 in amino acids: CASSPTTLAASTDTQYF. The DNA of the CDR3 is TGTGCCAGCAGTCCCACTACTCTAGCGGCTAGCACAGATACGCAGTATTTT.